The rows below give T cell receptor beta chains drawn from one sample of a study of regulatory T cells in long-lasting Graves disease. TCRdb re-analysed the multiplex PCR reads in MiXCR, keeping a single row per CDR3 protein. The data hold about 660,000 distinct CDR3 sequences, with around 30% observed a single time. The sample consisted of peripheral blood mononuclear cells (PBMCs), taken when the disease was refractory, from a patient treated with antithyroid drugs. The receptor source for this set is a female donor with Graves disease. The CDR3 runs from the conserved cysteine through the conserved F or W. Each record gives: CDR3 DNA, CDR3 protein, clone size, J gene, D gene, V gene. The D gene is left open where the match is weak. Expanded clones get a size class; other rows say once, few or many, or leave the size out.

CDR3 DNA: TGTGCCAGCAGCATCAGGTTGGGTCCTCCCCGGGATACGCAGTATTTT
CDR3 protein: CASSIRLGPPRDTQYF
clone size: NA
J gene: TRBJ2-3
D gene: NA
V gene: TRBV12-3/TRBV12-4

CDR3 DNA: TGTGCTAGTGGTTTTGTTAACCCGGATTACTCCTACGAGCAGTACTTC
CDR3 protein: CASGFVNPDYSYEQYF
clone size: few
J gene: TRBJ2-7
D gene: NA
V gene: TRBV12-5

CDR3 DNA: TGCGCCAGCAGCTTGGGGAGAAAGGAGACCGGGGAGCTGTTTTTT
CDR3 protein: CASSLGRKETGELFF
clone size: NA
J gene: TRBJ2-2
D gene: NA
V gene: TRBV5-1

CDR3 DNA: TGTGCCAGCAGTTACGCCGGGACAGGGGGTATGGCGACTGAAGCTTTCTTT
CDR3 protein: CASSYAGTGGMATEAFF
clone size: few
J gene: TRBJ1-1
D gene: TRBD1
V gene: TRBV10-3

CDR3 DNA: TGTGCCACCAGCAGAGATAAAGGACAACTAGCTGGTACCGGGGAGCTGTTTTTT
CDR3 protein: CATSRDKGQLAGTGELFF
clone size: few
J gene: TRBJ2-2
D gene: NA
V gene: TRBV15

CDR3 DNA: TGTGCCAGCAGTTTTGCGGCGTATGGCTACACCTTC
CDR3 protein: CASSFAAYGYTF
clone size: many
J gene: TRBJ1-2
D gene: NA
V gene: TRBV28

CDR3 DNA: TGCAGCGTTTATATCCGGGGGAACTCTGGGGCCAACGTCCTGACTTTC
CDR3 protein: CSVYIRGNSGANVLTF
clone size: NA
J gene: TRBJ2-6
D gene: NA
V gene: TRBV29-1

CDR3 DNA: TGCAGCCAGAGGGGCGGAAGTCCTTATGGCTACACCTTC
CDR3 protein: CSQRGGSPYGYTF
clone size: NA
J gene: TRBJ1-2
D gene: NA
V gene: TRBV20-1

CDR3 DNA: TGTGCCTGGAGGGACTCTCCCTACGAGCAGTACTTC
CDR3 protein: CAWRDSPYEQYF
clone size: few
J gene: TRBJ2-7
D gene: NA
V gene: TRBV30

CDR3 DNA: TGTGCCAGCAGTGAAGCGTGGTTGGAGGGCTCCTACGAGCAGTACTTC
CDR3 protein: CASSEAWLEGSYEQYF
clone size: few
J gene: TRBJ2-7
D gene: NA
V gene: TRBV2

CDR3 DNA: TGTGCCACCGGGGATGAGTCTAGCAATCAGCCCCAGCATTTT
CDR3 protein: CATGDESSNQPQHF
clone size: few
J gene: TRBJ1-5
D gene: NA
V gene: TRBV19

CDR3 DNA: TGCGCCAGCAGCTACTGGGTAGGGGCTGATAATTCACCCCTCCACTTT
CDR3 protein: CASSYWVGADNSPLHF
clone size: NA
J gene: TRBJ1-6
D gene: NA
V gene: TRBV5-1

CDR3 DNA: TGTGCCAGCAGGTCGCAGGCTACGCAGTATTTT
CDR3 protein: CASRSQATQYF
clone size: NA
J gene: TRBJ2-3
D gene: NA
V gene: TRBV27

CDR3 DNA: TGTGCCAGCAGTTTGACCCCAGGACAGGGAACCTACGAGCAGTACTTC
CDR3 protein: CASSLTPGQGTYEQYF
clone size: few
J gene: TRBJ2-7
D gene: TRBD1
V gene: TRBV6-2/TRBV6-3

CDR3 DNA: TGTGCCTCGGGGACCAATCAGCCCCAGCATTTT
CDR3 protein: CASGTNQPQHF
clone size: few
J gene: TRBJ1-5
D gene: NA
V gene: TRBV30

CDR3 DNA: TGTGCCAGCCGGGACAACCCTCGGGAGCAGTACTTC
CDR3 protein: CASRDNPREQYF
clone size: NA
J gene: TRBJ2-7
D gene: NA
V gene: TRBV2

CDR3 DNA: TGCAGTGCTAGAAGCCGGGTAGCTTTCTTT
CDR3 protein: CSARSRVAFF
clone size: NA
J gene: TRBJ1-1
D gene: NA
V gene: TRBV20-1

CDR3 DNA: TGTGCCAGCAGCGTAGAGGGACTAGCGTCGCGGGTTCAAGAGACCCAGTACTTC
CDR3 protein: CASSVEGLASRVQETQYF
clone size: NA
J gene: TRBJ2-5
D gene: TRBD2
V gene: TRBV7-9

CDR3 DNA: TGTGCCAGTAAAGAGTATGAAAAACTGTTTTTT
CDR3 protein: CASKEYEKLFF
clone size: NA
J gene: TRBJ1-4
D gene: NA
V gene: TRBV19

CDR3 DNA: TGCGCCAGCACCCCGGGAAGAGGAAACACCATATATTTT
CDR3 protein: CASTPGRGNTIYF
clone size: NA
J gene: TRBJ1-3
D gene: NA
V gene: TRBV10-1

CDR3 DNA: TGTGCCAGTAGTTCCGGGACAGGCGAACAAGAGACCCAGTACTTC
CDR3 protein: CASSSGTGEQETQYF
clone size: few
J gene: TRBJ2-5
D gene: TRBD1
V gene: TRBV19

CDR3 DNA: TGCAGTGCCACCGCCCCGGGCAGGGTAGAGACCCAGTACTTC
CDR3 protein: CSATAPGRVETQYF
clone size: few
J gene: TRBJ2-5
D gene: NA
V gene: TRBV20-1

CDR3 DNA: TGTGCCAGCAGTTTCGGGACTTTAGATGGCTACACCTTC
CDR3 protein: CASSFGTLDGYTF
clone size: NA
J gene: TRBJ1-2
D gene: NA
V gene: TRBV27

CDR3 DNA: TGCGCCAGCAGCTTCACAGTCGGTCGGGAAGCTTTCTTT
CDR3 protein: CASSFTVGREAFF
clone size: few
J gene: TRBJ1-1
D gene: NA
V gene: TRBV5-1

CDR3 DNA: TGTGCCAGCAGTGGGCAGGGACAGGGAGGACAGCCCCAGCATTTT
CDR3 protein: CASSGQGQGGQPQHF
clone size: once
J gene: TRBJ1-5
D gene: TRBD1
V gene: TRBV27

CDR3 DNA: TGTGCCAGCAGTGGCCGGACCCAGAGGACCGGGGAGCTGTTTTTT
CDR3 protein: CASSGRTQRTGELFF
clone size: many
J gene: TRBJ2-2
D gene: NA
V gene: TRBV12-3/TRBV12-4

CDR3 DNA: TGTGCCAGCAGTTTCTCTGGGCCTAATGAAAAACTGTTTTTT
CDR3 protein: CASSFSGPNEKLFF
clone size: many
J gene: TRBJ1-4
D gene: NA
V gene: TRBV12-3/TRBV12-4

CDR3 DNA: TGTGCCAGCAGTTTAAGGGCCCTCTCAGCGGCCATAGCCAAAAACATTCAGTACTTC
CDR3 protein: CASSLRALSAAIAKNIQYF
clone size: many
J gene: TRBJ2-4
D gene: NA
V gene: TRBV12-3/TRBV12-4

CDR3 DNA: TGTGCCAGCAGTTTACGTGCGAGGGTCGGTGGGGCAACTAATGAAAAACTGTTTTTT
CDR3 protein: CASSLRARVGGATNEKLFF
clone size: few
J gene: TRBJ1-4
D gene: NA
V gene: TRBV12-3/TRBV12-4

CDR3 DNA: TGTGCCACCAGCAGAAGCGTTCCTAGGACAGAGACCCAGTACTTC
CDR3 protein: CATSRSVPRTETQYF
clone size: NA
J gene: TRBJ2-5
D gene: NA
V gene: TRBV15

CDR3 DNA: TGTGCCTCCACCCCGGGCTACACCTTC
CDR3 protein: CASTPGYTF
clone size: NA
J gene: TRBJ1-2
D gene: NA
V gene: TRBV30

CDR3 DNA: TGTGCCAGCAAACCGGGACAGGGGTTACGTGGCTACACCTTC
CDR3 protein: CASKPGQGLRGYTF
clone size: NA
J gene: TRBJ1-2
D gene: TRBD1
V gene: TRBV27

CDR3 DNA: TGCGCCAGCAGCCAAAGGACAGGGGGCAACACTGAAGCTTTCTTT
CDR3 protein: CASSQRTGGNTEAFF
clone size: many
J gene: TRBJ1-1
D gene: TRBD1
V gene: TRBV14

CDR3 DNA: TGTGCCAGCAGCTTAAAGGGCGGTAATGAAAAACTGTTTTTT
CDR3 protein: CASSLKGGNEKLFF
clone size: NA
J gene: TRBJ1-4
D gene: NA
V gene: TRBV7-9

CDR3 DNA: TGTGCCAGCAGTCCCCCCGGGACAGGGTTTCAGGAGCAGTACTTC
CDR3 protein: CASSPPGTGFQEQYF
clone size: NA
J gene: TRBJ2-7
D gene: TRBD1
V gene: TRBV12-3/TRBV12-4

CDR3 DNA: TGTGCCAGCAGTTTAGGTTCGTTCACTGAAGCTTTCTTT
CDR3 protein: CASSLGSFTEAFF
clone size: few
J gene: TRBJ1-1
D gene: NA
V gene: TRBV12-3/TRBV12-4

CDR3 DNA: TGTGCCAGCAGCAAGGGGTTCAGCAATCAGCCCCAGCATTTT
CDR3 protein: CASSKGFSNQPQHF
clone size: NA
J gene: TRBJ1-5
D gene: NA
V gene: TRBV6-1

CDR3 DNA: TGCAGCGTCCGCCGGGACAGGGATGATGGCTACACCTTC
CDR3 protein: CSVRRDRDDGYTF
clone size: NA
J gene: TRBJ1-2
D gene: TRBD1
V gene: TRBV20-1

CDR3 DNA: TGTGCCATCAGTGAGTCGGGACTTTGGGAGGCGAACACTGAAGCTTTCTTT
CDR3 protein: CAISESGLWEANTEAFF
clone size: few
J gene: TRBJ1-1
D gene: NA
V gene: TRBV10-3

CDR3 DNA: TGCGCCAGCAGCCCCTCGACAGGGGCGGTGGGGACCGGGGAGCTGTTTTTT
CDR3 protein: CASSPSTGAVGTGELFF
clone size: NA
J gene: TRBJ2-2
D gene: TRBD1
V gene: TRBV5-1

CDR3 DNA: TGTGCCAGCAGCCTGGTGACGGGGGCTAATGAAAAACTGTTTTTT
CDR3 protein: CASSLVTGANEKLFF
clone size: NA
J gene: TRBJ1-4
D gene: NA
V gene: TRBV3-1

CDR3 DNA: TGTGCCAGCAGCTTAGGGGGCCTAGAATTTGACGAGCGGTACTTC
CDR3 protein: CASSLGGLEFDERYF
clone size: NA
J gene: TRBJ2-7
D gene: NA
V gene: TRBV7-3

CDR3 DNA: TGCGCCAGCAGCTTGGCTGGGGGTCTAGCGGGACCCCGGCGGGGCACCGGGGAGCTGTTTTTT
CDR3 protein: CASSLAGGLAGPRRGTGELFF
clone size: NA
J gene: TRBJ2-2
D gene: TRBD2
V gene: TRBV5-1

CDR3 DNA: TGTGCCACCAGTGATCCCGCGGCTACCTATGGCTACACCTTC
CDR3 protein: CATSDPAATYGYTF
clone size: few
J gene: TRBJ1-2
D gene: NA
V gene: TRBV24-1

CDR3 DNA: TGTGCCTGGAGTGTATCAGGGCCCGGCTACACCTTC
CDR3 protein: CAWSVSGPGYTF
clone size: few
J gene: TRBJ1-2
D gene: NA
V gene: TRBV30

CDR3 DNA: TGTGCCAGCAGTTACGGGCAGCACAATCAACCCCAGCATTTT
CDR3 protein: CASSYGQHNQPQHF
clone size: NA
J gene: TRBJ1-5
D gene: NA
V gene: TRBV6-5

CDR3 DNA: TGTGCCAGCAGTCCAGGGTCGTACTATGGCTACACCTTC
CDR3 protein: CASSPGSYYGYTF
clone size: NA
J gene: TRBJ1-2
D gene: NA
V gene: TRBV6-1

CDR3 DNA: TGTGCCAGCTCACCACTGTTCGGACAGTCCTACGAGCAGTACTTC
CDR3 protein: CASSPLFGQSYEQYF
clone size: NA
J gene: TRBJ2-7
D gene: NA
V gene: TRBV18

CDR3 DNA: TGTGCCAGCAGCGAACGGAAGGCTAGCGGGAGTAAAGAGACCCAGTACTTC
CDR3 protein: CASSERKASGSKETQYF
clone size: many
J gene: TRBJ2-5
D gene: TRBD2
V gene: TRBV11-2

CDR3 DNA: TGTGCCAGCAGTGACGGGCCGGTTTCACCCCTCCACTTT
CDR3 protein: CASSDGPVSPLHF
clone size: NA
J gene: TRBJ1-6
D gene: NA
V gene: TRBV11-1